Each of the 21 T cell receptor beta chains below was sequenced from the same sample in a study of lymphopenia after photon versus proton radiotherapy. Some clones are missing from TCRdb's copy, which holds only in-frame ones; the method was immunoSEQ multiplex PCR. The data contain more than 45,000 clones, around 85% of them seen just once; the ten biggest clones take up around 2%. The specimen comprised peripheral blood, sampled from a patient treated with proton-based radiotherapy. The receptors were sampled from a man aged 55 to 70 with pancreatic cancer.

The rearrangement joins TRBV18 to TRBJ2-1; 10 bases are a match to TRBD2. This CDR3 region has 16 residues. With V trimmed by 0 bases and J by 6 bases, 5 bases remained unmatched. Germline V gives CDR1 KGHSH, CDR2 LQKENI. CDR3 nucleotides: TGTGCCAGCTCACCACCCCTAGCGGGAGACGGCAATGAGCAGTTCTTC. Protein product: CASSPPLAGDGNEQFF.

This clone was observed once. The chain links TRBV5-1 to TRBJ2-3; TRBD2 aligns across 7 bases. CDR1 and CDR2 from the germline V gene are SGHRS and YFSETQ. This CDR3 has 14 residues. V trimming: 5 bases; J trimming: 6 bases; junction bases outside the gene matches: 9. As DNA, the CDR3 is TGCGCCAGCAGGCGGGAGTCCCCGTTTGATACGCAGTATTTT. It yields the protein CASRRESPFDTQYF.

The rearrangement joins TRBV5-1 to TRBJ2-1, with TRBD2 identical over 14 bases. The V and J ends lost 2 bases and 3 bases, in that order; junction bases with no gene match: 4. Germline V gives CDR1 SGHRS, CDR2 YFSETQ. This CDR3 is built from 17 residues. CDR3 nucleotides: TGCGCCAGCAGCTTCGCGGGACTAGCGGGGGTCTACAATGAGCAGTTCTTC. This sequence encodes CASSFAGLAGVYNEQFF.

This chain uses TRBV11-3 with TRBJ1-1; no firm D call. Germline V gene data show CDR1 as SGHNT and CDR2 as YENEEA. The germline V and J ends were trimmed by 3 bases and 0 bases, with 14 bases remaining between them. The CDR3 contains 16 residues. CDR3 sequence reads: CASSFRAEKMNTEAFF. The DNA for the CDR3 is TGTGCCAGCAGCTTTCGTGCAGAAAAAATGAACACTGAAGCTTTCTTT.

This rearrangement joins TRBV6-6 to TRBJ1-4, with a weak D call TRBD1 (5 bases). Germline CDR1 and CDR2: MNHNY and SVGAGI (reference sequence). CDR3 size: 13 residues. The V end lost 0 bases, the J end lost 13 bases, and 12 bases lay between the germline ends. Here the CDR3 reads CASSYSPGRRLFF. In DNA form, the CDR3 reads TGTGCCAGCAGTTACTCACCGGGACGTAGACTGTTTTTT.

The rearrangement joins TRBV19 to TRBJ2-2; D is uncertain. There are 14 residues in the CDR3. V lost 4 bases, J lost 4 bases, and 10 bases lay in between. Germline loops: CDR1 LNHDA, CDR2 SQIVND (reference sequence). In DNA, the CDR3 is TGTGCCAGTAGTACTGGACGGCTCACCGGGGAGCTGTTTTTT. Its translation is CASSTGRLTGELFF.

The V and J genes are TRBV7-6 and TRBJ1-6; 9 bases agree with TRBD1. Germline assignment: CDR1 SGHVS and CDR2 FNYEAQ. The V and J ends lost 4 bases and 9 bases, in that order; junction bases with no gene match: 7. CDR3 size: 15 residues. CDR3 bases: TGTGCCAGCAGCTCGACAACAGGGGGCTTTTCACCCCTCCACTTT. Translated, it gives CASSSTTGGFSPLHF.

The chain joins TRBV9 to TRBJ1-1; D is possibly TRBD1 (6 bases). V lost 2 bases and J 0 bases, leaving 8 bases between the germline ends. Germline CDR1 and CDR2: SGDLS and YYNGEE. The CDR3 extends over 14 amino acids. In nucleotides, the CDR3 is TGTGCCAGCAGCGTCGGGGGCATGAACACTGAAGCTTTCTTT. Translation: CASSVGGMNTEAFF.

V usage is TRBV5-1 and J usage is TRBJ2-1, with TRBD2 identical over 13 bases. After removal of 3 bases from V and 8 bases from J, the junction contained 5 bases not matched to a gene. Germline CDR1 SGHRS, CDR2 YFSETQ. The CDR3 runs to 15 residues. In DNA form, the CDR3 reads TGCGCCAGCAGCTCCGGACTAGCGGGAGTTCATGAGCAGTTCTTC. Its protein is CASSSGLAGVHEQFF.

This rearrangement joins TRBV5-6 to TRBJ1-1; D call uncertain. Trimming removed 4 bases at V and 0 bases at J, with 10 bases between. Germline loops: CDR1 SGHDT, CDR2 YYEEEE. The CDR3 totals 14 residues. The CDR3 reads CASSGGWVNTEAFF. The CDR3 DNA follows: TGTGCCAGCAGCGGAGGGTGGGTGAACACTGAAGCTTTCTTT.

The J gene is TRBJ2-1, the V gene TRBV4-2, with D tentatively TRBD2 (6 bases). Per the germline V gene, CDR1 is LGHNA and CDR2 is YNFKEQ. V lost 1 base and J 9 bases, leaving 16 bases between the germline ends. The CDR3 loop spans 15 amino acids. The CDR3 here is CASSQVLGSAVEQFF. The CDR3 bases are TGTGCCAGCAGCCAAGTTCTCGGGAGTGCGGTTGAGCAGTTCTTC.

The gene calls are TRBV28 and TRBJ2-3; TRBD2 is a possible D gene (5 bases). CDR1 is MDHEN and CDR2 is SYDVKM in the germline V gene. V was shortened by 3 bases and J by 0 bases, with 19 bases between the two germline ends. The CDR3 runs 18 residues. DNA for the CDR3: TGTGCCAGCAGTTTCCTTAGTAAAATAGCGACCAGCACAGATACGCAGTATTTT. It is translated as CASSFLSKIATSTDTQYF.

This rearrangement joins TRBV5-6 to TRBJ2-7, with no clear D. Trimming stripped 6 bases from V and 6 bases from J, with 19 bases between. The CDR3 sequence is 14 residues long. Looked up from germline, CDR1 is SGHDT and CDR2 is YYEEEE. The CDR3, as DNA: TGTGCCAGCACCAGATACTCCCCACGCCCCGAGCAGTACTTC. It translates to CASTRYSPRPEQYF.

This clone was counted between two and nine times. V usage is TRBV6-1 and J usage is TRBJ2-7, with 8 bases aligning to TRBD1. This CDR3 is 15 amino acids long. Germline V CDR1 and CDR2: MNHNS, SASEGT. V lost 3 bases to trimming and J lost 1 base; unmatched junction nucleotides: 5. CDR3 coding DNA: TGTGCCAGCAGTGACCTCGGACAGGGTTCCTACGAGCAGTACTTC. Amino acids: CASSDLGQGSYEQYF.

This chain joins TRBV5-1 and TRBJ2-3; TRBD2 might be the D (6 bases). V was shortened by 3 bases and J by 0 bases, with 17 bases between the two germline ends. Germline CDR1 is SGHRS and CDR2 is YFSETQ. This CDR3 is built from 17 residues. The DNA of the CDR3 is TGCGCCAGCAGCTCCTTGACTAGTAGGGCTAGCACAGATACGCAGTATTTT. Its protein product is CASSSLTSRASTDTQYF.

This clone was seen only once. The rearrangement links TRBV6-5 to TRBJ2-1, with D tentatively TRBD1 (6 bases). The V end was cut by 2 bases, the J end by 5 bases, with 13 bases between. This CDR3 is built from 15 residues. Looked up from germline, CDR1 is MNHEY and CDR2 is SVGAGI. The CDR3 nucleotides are TGTGCCAGCAGTTACGGTGGGACAAAAAACAATGAGCAGTTCTTC. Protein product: CASSYGGTKNNEQFF.

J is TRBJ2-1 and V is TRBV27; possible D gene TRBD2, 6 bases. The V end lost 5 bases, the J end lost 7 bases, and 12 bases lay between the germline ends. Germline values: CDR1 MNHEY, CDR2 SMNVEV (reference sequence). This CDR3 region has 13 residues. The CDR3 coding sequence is TGTGCCAGCAGTCGGCTAGCGATTAATGAGCAGTTCTTC. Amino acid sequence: CASSRLAINEQFF.

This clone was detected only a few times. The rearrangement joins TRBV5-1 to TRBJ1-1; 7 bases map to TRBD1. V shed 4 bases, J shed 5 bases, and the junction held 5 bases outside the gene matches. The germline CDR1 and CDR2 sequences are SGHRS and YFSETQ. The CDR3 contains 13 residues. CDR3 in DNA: TGCGCCAGCAGCCTCGGACAGGAGACTGAAGCTTTCTTT. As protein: CASSLGQETEAFF.

For the CDR3, the DNA is TGTGCCAGCAGTGGGGGGCAGGGGCCCTATGGCTACACCTTC. It yields the protein CASSGGQGPYGYTF. The rearrangement links TRBV6-5 to TRBJ1-2; tentative D call: TRBD1 (6 bases). This CDR3 comprises 14 residues. Germline lookup yields CDR1 MNHEY and CDR2 SVGAGI. Trimming stripped 5 bases from V and 4 bases from J, with 14 bases between.

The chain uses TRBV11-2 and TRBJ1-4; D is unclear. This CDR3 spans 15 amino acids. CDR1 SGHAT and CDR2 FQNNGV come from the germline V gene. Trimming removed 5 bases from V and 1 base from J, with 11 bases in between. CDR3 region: CASSPGAGTNEKLFF. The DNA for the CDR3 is TGTGCCAGCAGCCCAGGAGCAGGAACTAATGAAAAACTGTTTTTT.

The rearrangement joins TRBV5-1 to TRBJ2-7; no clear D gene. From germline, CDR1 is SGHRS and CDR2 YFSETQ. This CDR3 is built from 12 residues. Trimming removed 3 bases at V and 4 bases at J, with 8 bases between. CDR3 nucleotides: TGCGCCAGCAGCTCGACAACTTACGAGCAGTACTTC. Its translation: CASSSTTYEQYF.